Below are 9 T cell receptor beta chains sequenced from a single sample in a study of blood T cell repertoires in COVID-19. The method was immunoSEQ multiplex PCR; TCRdb's version includes in-frame clones alone and lacks a portion of them. The data show 40,000 to 50,000 clones, approximately 82% seen once. The material sequenced was peripheral blood. All receptors derive from a woman aged 80 or over with acute or convalescent COVID-19.

The chain joins TRBV21-1 to TRBJ1-1; the DNA was not compared with TRBD1, the D call given in the table. TRBV21-1 is marked as a pseudogene. The length of the CDR3 is 22 residues. CDR3: CASSKGEGSGGAIEVWNTEAFF. In DNA form, the CDR3 reads TGTGCCAGCAGCAAAGGGGAGGGGTCAGGGGGCGCGATCGAAGTATGGAACACTGAAGCTTTCTTT.

This clone occurred once. V usage is TRBV21-1 and J usage is TRBJ1-2. TRBV21-1 is noted as a pseudogene. CDR3 length: 14 residues. The CDR3 spells CALGRKRANYGYTF. The CDR3 nucleotides read TGTGCCCTCGGGAGAAAACGGGCTAACTATGGCTACACCTTC.

The rearrangement links TRBV6-6 to TRBJ2-7; possibly TRBD2 for D (6 bases). V lost 6 bases and J 3 bases, leaving 18 bases between the germline ends. Germline loops: CDR1 MNHNY, CDR2 SVGAGI (reference sequence). The CDR3 is 15 amino acids. The CDR3 reads CASSSPEGFHYEQYF. The DNA for the CDR3 is TGTGCCAGCAGCTCCCCGGAGGGGTTCCACTACGAGCAGTACTTC.

V is TRBV6-5 and J is TRBJ1-4; D is ambiguous. This CDR3 is built from 14 residues. Germline values: CDR1 MNHEY, CDR2 SVGAGI. The V gene lost 6 bases and the J gene lost 4 bases, with 12 bases spanning the gap. CDR3: CASRGGQVNEKLFF. Here the CDR3 DNA reads TGTGCCAGCAGGGGAGGCCAAGTTAATGAAAAACTGTTTTTT.

The chain uses TRBV11-3 and TRBJ2-3, with 8 bases fitting TRBD1. V shed 1 base and J 2 bases; nucleotides not matched to a gene: 5. The CDR3 loop spans 16 amino acids. Germline V gene lookup returns CDR1 SGHNT and CDR2 YENEEA. The CDR3 loop reads CASSLAGTGYTDTQYF. CDR3 in DNA: TGTGCCAGCAGCTTAGCCGGGACAGGTTACACAGATACGCAGTATTTT.

The gene calls are TRBV19 and TRBJ1-4; D gene unclear. The CDR3 is 15 amino acids. V was clipped by 5 bases and J by 0 bases, with 10 bases between them. Germline V gene data show CDR1 as LNHDA and CDR2 as SQIVND (reference sequence). The CDR3 bases are TGTGCCAGTAGTTTGGGAGGAACAACTAATGAAAAACTGTTTTTT. This sequence encodes CASSLGGTTNEKLFF.

The rearrangement uses TRBV19 and TRBJ1-2, with D possibly matching TRBD1 (5 bases). This CDR3 is built from 11 residues. Trimming removed 3 bases from V and 6 bases from J, with 5 bases in between. Germline V lookup: CDR1 LNHDA, CDR2 SQIVND (reference sequence). CDR3 DNA sequence: TGTGCCAGTAGTATCAGGGATGGCTACACCTTC. Translated, it gives CASSIRDGYTF.

The chain is built from TRBV19 and TRBJ2-7; D is perhaps TRBD1 (6 bases). V shed 9 bases and J shed 2 bases, with 17 bases lying between them. This CDR3 is built from 14 residues. Germline-derived CDR1 and CDR2 are LNHDA and SQIVND (reference sequence). The DNA of the CDR3 is TGTGCCAGCGGCCAGGGGATGCCTCCCTACGAGCAGTACTTC. Protein: CASGQGMPPYEQYF.

CDR3 sequence: CASSSRRDRVGNSPLHF. The CDR3 nucleotides read TGTGCCAGCAGCTCTCGGAGGGACAGGGTCGGAAATTCACCCCTCCACTTT. This sequence joins TRBV7-8 and TRBJ1-6; 9 nucleotides match TRBD1. Germline assignment: CDR1 SGHVS and CDR2 FQNEAQ. The junction had 11 bases not matched to a gene; V was cut back by 4 bases and J by 7 bases. This CDR3 region has 17 residues. The entire variable domain, with the rest obtained from reference TRBV7-8 and TRBJ1-6, is as follows: GAGVSQSPRYKVAKRGQDVALRCDPISGHVSLFWYQQALGQGPEFLTYFQNEAQLDKSGLPSDRFFAERPEGSVSTLKIQRTQQEDSAVYLCASSSRRDRVGNSPLHFGNGTRLTVT.